This entry features one T cell receptor beta chain sequence. Its target antigen remains unknown. Base qualities are not recorded, but no much larger clone differs from it by a single base. Libraries were made using RT-PCR. TCRdb records Illumina HiSeq 2500 as the sequencer. TCRdb trimmed the raw reads at Q25, called clones with MiXCR and kept productive beta chains. Rows matching on CDR3 protein sequence are summarized as one entry with the most common DNA and genes. Here the sample has 860,000 or so distinct CDR3 sequences; approximately 22% occur a single time. The leading ten clones occupy approximately 10% of the sample. The sample comes from a study of response to subunit inactivated influenza vaccine (dated 2018 in TCRdb). Some background on the complete study: Deep quantitative T cell receptor repertoire profiling was used in the study to track responses to a trivalent subunit inactivated influenza vaccine.

The CDR3 sequence holds 13 residues, the cysteine and phenylalanine included. Of all the DNA, just the CDR3 is kept, 39 bases in frame from base 1. According to the germline V gene (reference sequence), CDR1 reads DFQATT and CDR2 reads SNEGSKA. Here V drops 6 bases and J drops 6 bases, and the junction holds 10 bases not matched to any gene. What the authors observed across the whole study: It was suggested by the authors that each seasonal influenza vaccination may recruit only a limited number of new T cells.

The rearrangement joined TRBV20-1 to TRBJ1-1, with 7 bases in between that match TRBD1. The receptor was derived from a man aged 50 or older who received an inactivated influenza vaccine. Donor details come from another sample of the same person, matched by shared clones. This specimen was PBMCs from blood, taken about 5 days after vaccination. The CDR3 reads as follows: CSASPGTVPEAFF. The bases read TGCAGTGCGTCACCGGGGACAGTCCCTGAAGCTTTCTTT.